The 10 T cell receptor beta chains listed next were all sequenced from one sample in a study of blood T cells in healthy people across ages. Through a sample-barcoded 5' primer and a J-beta primer mix, a second PCR was run for about 6 to 12 cycles. MiXCR, run by TCRdb on the 5' RACE reads, gives a single entry per CDR3 protein. The table shows around 1,000,000 distinct CDR3 sequences, with roughly a quarter occurring only once. Separately, the same data were catalogued under a study of T cells of mothers and their children.

The specimen was blood. The receptors were gathered from a girl aged 2 to 10 in good health.

The chain couples TRBV9 to TRBJ2-2; D is perhaps TRBD2 (5 bases). V was trimmed by 0 bases and J by 0 bases, leaving 12 bases between them. Germline V gene sequence: CDR1 SGDLS, CDR2 YYNGEE. The CDR3 is 17 residues long. The CDR3 reads CASSVGRVSPNTGELFF. For the CDR3, the DNA is TGTGCCAGCAGCGTAGGGCGGGTCTCCCCGAACACCGGGGAGCTGTTTTTT.

This clonotype was seen a handful of times. The chain is built from TRBV20-1 and TRBJ2-5, with 9 bases fitting TRBD2. Germline CDR1 and CDR2: DFQATT and SNEGSKA (reference sequence). The CDR3 is 14 residues long. V was pared by 2 bases and J by 10 bases, with 11 bases of the junction left unmatched. CDR3 bases: TGCAGTGCTAGACTCTCGGCGGGGGGGCGTGTCCAGTACTTC. Translated, it gives CSARLSAGGRVQYF.

This clonotype was counted between two and nine times. V usage is TRBV7-9 and J usage is TRBJ2-1; D call uncertain. The J call is uncertain, as TRBJ2-7 better fits the DNA end. CDR1 is SEHNR and CDR2 is FQNEAQ in the germline V gene (reference sequence). The CDR3 spans 13 residues. CDR3 nucleotide sequence: TGTGCCAGCAGCTCACCTCGGTTGGTCGAGCAGTACTTC. Encoded protein: CASSSPRLVEQYF.

V is TRBV25-1 and J is TRBJ1-1, with unresolved D. CDR3 length: 15 residues. Trimming shortened V by 4 bases and J by 4 bases, and 16 bases separated the two germline ends. Per the germline V gene, CDR1 is MGHDK and CDR2 is SYGVNS. The CDR3 reads CASSVFEAGGTEAFF. The CDR3 DNA is TGTGCCAGCAGTGTCTTCGAAGCGGGTGGCACTGAAGCTTTCTTT.

The chain uses TRBV12-3 or TRBV12-4 and TRBJ2-7, with D perhaps assigned TRBD1 or TRBD2 (5 bases each). The CDR3 covers 17 residues. The ends were cut back, 5 bases at V and 0 bases at J, with 20 bases in the middle. CDR3 loop: CASSLLTDLASSYEQYF. The CDR3 nucleotides are TGTGCCAGCAGTCTCCTGACAGACCTAGCAAGCTCCTACGAGCAGTACTTC.

The chain employs TRBV7-2 and TRBJ2-5, with unresolved D. V lost 2 bases, J lost 5 bases, and 9 bases lay in between. The CDR3 totals 13 residues. Germline V gene sequence: CDR1 SGHTA, CDR2 FQGNSA. The CDR3: CASSLHPRETQYF. CDR3 sequence (DNA): TGTGCCAGCAGCTTACACCCGAGGGAGACCCAGTACTTC.

For this clonotype: A much larger clone sits a single nucleotide away, making a read error possible. This chain joins TRBV12-3 or TRBV12-4 and TRBJ1-1, with D hard to call. V was clipped by 6 bases and J by 3 bases, with 5 bases between them. This CDR3 has 11 amino acids. The chain's CDR3 is CASRWDTEAFF. CDR3 DNA sequence: TGTGCCAGCAGATGGGACACTGAAGCTTTCTTT.

The chain recombines TRBV12-3 or TRBV12-4 with TRBJ2-5, with TRBD1 identical over 7 bases. The J call is in doubt because the DNA end fits TRBJ2-7 better. CDR3 length equals 16 residues. In DNA, the CDR3 is TGTGCCAGCAGATTGCCCGGGACAGTACACTTCTACGAGCAGTACTTC. Its translation: CASRLPGTVHFYEQYF.

The rearrangement joins TRBV6-1 to TRBJ2-2; D gene ambiguous. Trimming pared 7 bases from V and 0 bases from J, leaving 15 bases between. Per germline, CDR1 MNHNS and CDR2 SASEGT. The CDR3 is 16 residues long. CDR3 loop: CASMPRRIANTGELFF. CDR3 sequence (DNA): TGTGCCAGCATGCCGAGGCGGATCGCGAACACCGGGGAGCTGTTTTTT.

CDR3 loop: CASSSKTGAQGQFF. In DNA, the CDR3 is TGTGCCAGCAGTTCCAAGACAGGGGCCCAAGGGCAGTTCTTC. The chain carries TRBV28 and TRBJ2-1; the match to TRBD1 covers 8 bases. CDR1 is MDHEN, CDR2 SYDVKM, per germline. CDR3 length: 14 residues. V lost 4 bases, J lost 12 bases, and 11 bases stayed unmatched.